The 21 T cell receptor beta chains below all came from one sample that was sequenced in a study of CD8 T cells in ankylosing spondylitis. TCRdb analysed the 5' RACE reads with MiXCR anew, one entry per CDR3 protein. This table holds about 130,000 distinct CDR3 sequences, around 7% found once. The material sequenced was blood, either unsorted or a sorted T cell fraction (not recorded which). The receptor source for this set is a male donor with ankylosing spondylitis or in good health (not recorded which).

This clonotype was counted at least ten times. The genes are TRBV7-9 and TRBJ2-4; 7 bases are a match to TRBD2. The V gene's germline CDR1 is SEHNR and CDR2 FQNEAQ (reference sequence). The V segment lost 5 bases and the J segment 3 bases; nucleotides outside the gene matches: 7. The CDR3 runs to 15 residues. This CDR3 reads CASSPWGGVKNIQYF. In DNA form, the CDR3 reads TGTGCCAGCAGCCCGTGGGGAGGGGTCAAAAACATTCAGTACTTC.

This clonotype occurred many times. The chain has TRBV28 and TRBJ2-3; 10 nucleotides line up with TRBD1. Germline V lookup: CDR1 MDHEN, CDR2 SYDVKM. The ends lost 5 bases at V and 3 bases at J; junction bases unmatched: 14. The CDR3 contains 18 residues. CDR3 nucleotides: TGTGCCAGCAGTACGGGACAGGGGTTATGGAAAGGTACAGATACGCAGTATTTT. Encoded protein: CASSTGQGLWKGTDTQYF.

This clonotype came up once. The chain has TRBV12-1 and TRBJ2-1; the table's TRBD2 call for D was not verified on the DNA. TRBV12-1 is a pseudogene. CDR3 size: 15 residues. DNA of the CDR3: TGTGCCAGCAGCCCTGGGCCTTTCTCCTACAATGAGCAGTTCTTC. Its translation: CASSPGPFSYNEQFF.

Many counts were recorded for this clonotype. The gene calls are TRBV7-3 and TRBJ2-7; 8 bases agree with TRBD2. Germline lookup yields CDR1 SGHTA and CDR2 FQGTGA. The CDR3 sequence is 15 residues long. V trimming: 2 bases; J trimming: 2 bases; junction bases outside the gene matches: 5. CDR3 in amino acids: CASSLSAGDAYEQYF. In DNA, the CDR3 is TGTGCCAGCAGCTTATCAGCGGGAGATGCCTACGAGCAGTACTTC.

This clonotype has a count of ten or more. The gene calls are TRBV9 and TRBJ2-5; unclear D gene. CDR3 size: 13 residues. CDR1 and CDR2 from the germline V gene are SGDLS and YYNGEE. V gave up 1 base and J gave up 1 base, with 5 bases separating them. The CDR3 region is CASSVNFQETQYF. The CDR3 region has the DNA TGTGCCAGCAGCGTAAACTTCCAAGAGACCCAGTACTTC.

This clonotype was recorded at least ten times. The chain recombines TRBV18 with TRBJ1-1; TRBD1 is a possible D gene (5 bases). This CDR3 has 12 residues. Trimming took off 6 bases at V and 8 bases at J, with 13 bases between the two ends. In germline, CDR1 is KGHSH, CDR2 LQKENI. The CDR3 is CASSTTSGEAFF. CDR3 nucleotides: TGTGCCAGCTCGACCACTTCAGGGGAAGCTTTCTTT.

The sample holds many counts of this clonotype. V usage is TRBV14 and J usage is TRBJ2-7; TRBD1 aligns across 9 bases. With 4 bases clipped from V and 0 bases from J, the junction kept 1 base outside the gene matches. Germline V gene lookup returns CDR1 SGHDN and CDR2 FVKESK. The CDR3 contains 14 residues. This CDR3 reads CASSRQGGSYEQYF. DNA of the CDR3: TGTGCCAGCAGCCGACAGGGGGGCTCCTACGAGCAGTACTTC. Using reference TRBV14 and TRBJ2-7 for the parts outside the CDR3, the full variable domain is EAGVTQFPSHSVIEKGQTVTLRCDPISGHDNLYWYRRVMGKEIKFLLHFVKESKQDESGMPNNRFLAERTGGTYSTLKVQPAELEDSGVYFCASSRQGGSYEQYFGPGTRLTVT.

At least ten counts were recorded for this clonotype. The chain uses TRBV7-2 and TRBJ1-1, with D hard to call. Germline V CDR1 and CDR2: SGHTA, FQGNSA. V shed 2 bases and J shed 3 bases, with 13 bases lying between them. The CDR3 length is 15 residues. CDR3 sequence reads: CASSLRKESDTEAFF. The CDR3 bases are TGTGCCAGCAGCTTAAGAAAGGAGTCGGACACTGAAGCTTTCTTT.

The table lists this clonotype with many counts. The chain's CDR3 is CASSLVAGGWTDTQYF. In DNA, the CDR3 is TGTGCCAGCAGCTTAGTCGCAGGGGGCTGGACAGATACGCAGTATTTT. The chain employs TRBV11-2 and TRBJ2-3, with 8 bases identical to TRBD1. In germline, CDR1 is SGHAT, CDR2 FQNNGV. The CDR3 extends over 16 amino acids. V lost 1 base and J lost 3; bases outside the gene matches: 6. The full variable domain, completed using reference TRBV11-2 and TRBJ2-3, is EAGVAQSPRYKIIEKRQSVAFWCNPISGHATLYWYQQILGQGPKLLIQFQNNGVVDDSQLPKDRFSAERLKGVDSTLKIQPAKLEDSAVYLCASSLVAGGWTDTQYFGPGTRLTVL.

The chain couples TRBV7-8 to TRBJ2-7; 8 bases match TRBD1. Trimming cost V 5 bases and J 3 bases; bases outside gene matches: 6. The CDR3 is 14 residues long. The V gene's germline CDR1 is SGHVS and CDR2 FQNEAQ. CDR3 sequence: CASSLGTGYYEQYF. The CDR3 DNA is TGTGCCAGCAGCCTGGGGACAGGATACTACGAGCAGTACTTC.

In this sample, this clonotype turned up many times. This chain uses TRBV3-1 with TRBJ2-3; D is undetermined. Trimming shortened V by 5 bases and J by 0 bases, and 12 bases separated the two germline ends. Germline loops: CDR1 LGHDT, CDR2 YNNKEL (reference sequence). The CDR3 has 15 residues. The CDR3 DNA follows: TGTGCCAGCAGCGCTACAAAGGGTAGCACAGATACGCAGTATTTT. Protein sequence: CASSATKGSTDTQYF.

This clonotype was found many times. The chain couples TRBV19 to TRBJ2-4; D call uncertain. Trimming pared 10 bases from V and 5 bases from J, leaving 9 bases between. Germline loops: CDR1 LNHDA, CDR2 SQIVND (reference sequence). This CDR3 has 11 residues. The CDR3 coding sequence is TGTGCCACCCAATACGAAAACATTCAGTACTTC. Its protein is CATQYENIQYF.

There are many counts of this clonotype. The chain uses TRBV4-1 and TRBJ2-3; maybe TRBD2 (6 bases). V lost 0 bases to trimming and J lost 3 bases, with 16 bases between them. This CDR3 has 17 amino acids. Germline-derived CDR1 and CDR2 are MGHRA and YSYEKL. CDR3 amino acids: CASSQESTASVTDTQYF. In DNA form, the CDR3 reads TGCGCCAGCAGCCAAGAGAGCACGGCTAGCGTGACAGATACGCAGTATTTT.

This clonotype was observed a few times. CDR3 residues: CSVRSSGANVLTF. The CDR3 region has the DNA TGCAGCGTACGATCCTCTGGGGCCAACGTCCTGACTTTC. V gene TRBV29-1 combines with J gene TRBJ2-6, with no clear D. The CDR3 is made up of 13 amino acids. V lost 6 bases to trimming and J lost 0 bases, with 6 bases between them. Germline V gene sequence: CDR1 SQVTM, CDR2 ANQGSEA.

This clonotype has at least ten counts. This chain connects TRBV7-2 to TRBJ2-1; 7 bases line up with TRBD1. The CDR3 contains 15 residues. The ends lost 5 bases at V and 8 bases at J; junction bases unmatched: 12. Germline V gene lookup returns CDR1 SGHTA and CDR2 FQGNSA. DNA of the CDR3: TGTGCCAGCAGCACCACCGGGACAGCCTCCGATGAGCAGTTCTTC. It yields the protein CASSTTGTASDEQFF.

This clonotype has just a few counts. The rearrangement joins TRBV18 to TRBJ2-5; D not resolved. Per germline, CDR1 KGHSH and CDR2 LQKENI. This CDR3 has 13 amino acids. Trimming shortened V by 3 bases and J by 5 bases, and 10 bases separated the two germline ends. The CDR3, as DNA: TGTGCCAGCTCACCTCTCTCCGGGGAGACCCAGTACTTC. This translates into CASSPLSGETQYF.

The table lists this clonotype with many counts. V is TRBV6-2 or TRBV6-3 and J is TRBJ2-1; the match to TRBD2 covers 13 bases. This CDR3 has 16 amino acids. Trimming removed 6 bases from V and 4 bases from J; junction bases left unmatched: 6. The germline V gene encodes CDR1 MNHEY and CDR2 SVGEGT. CDR3 in amino acids: CASSWTSGGPYNEQFF. The CDR3 DNA sequence: TGTGCCAGCAGCTGGACTAGCGGGGGCCCTTACAATGAGCAGTTCTTC.

This clonotype came up many times. The rearrangement links TRBV20-1 to TRBJ1-6; no clear D gene. The germline V and J ends were trimmed by 0 bases and 4 bases, with 13 bases remaining between them. The CDR3 has 16 amino acids. Germline CDR1 DFQATT, CDR2 SNEGSKA (reference sequence). This CDR3 is CSARDSMGRYNSPLHF. The CDR3, as DNA: TGCAGTGCTAGAGATTCCATGGGGAGGTATAATTCACCCCTCCACTTT.

This clonotype was recorded at least ten times. J is TRBJ2-5 and V is TRBV5-1; a possible D gene is TRBD2 (7 bases). The CDR3 has 15 residues. CDR1 is SGHRS, CDR2 YFSETQ, per germline. V lost 5 bases and J lost 1, with 15 bases in between. CDR3 DNA: TGCGCCAGCAGGGGGGGGCCGGTAGTCCAAGAGACCCAGTACTTC. It is translated as CASRGGPVVQETQYF.

The sample holds many counts of this clonotype. The CDR3 nucleotides are TGCAGTGCTAGTCCGGTATACACTGAAGCTTTCTTT. Amino acid sequence: CSASPVYTEAFF. The chain recombines TRBV20-1 with TRBJ1-1; D unresolved. CDR1 DFQATT and CDR2 SNEGSKA come from the germline V gene (reference sequence). The V gene lost 3 bases and the J gene lost 3 bases, with 8 bases spanning the gap. The CDR3 contains 12 residues.

Regarding this clonotype: Being one base from a much bigger clone, this may be a read error. The V call is TRBV7-9, the J call TRBJ2-1, with D maybe TRBD2 (5 bases). CDR3 length equals 15 residues. CDR1 is SEHNR, CDR2 FQNEAQ, per germline (reference sequence). The chain's CDR3 is CASSLEVDSYNEQLF. The CDR3 DNA sequence: TGTGCCAGCAGCTTAGAAGTGGACTCCTACAATGAGCAGCTCTTC.